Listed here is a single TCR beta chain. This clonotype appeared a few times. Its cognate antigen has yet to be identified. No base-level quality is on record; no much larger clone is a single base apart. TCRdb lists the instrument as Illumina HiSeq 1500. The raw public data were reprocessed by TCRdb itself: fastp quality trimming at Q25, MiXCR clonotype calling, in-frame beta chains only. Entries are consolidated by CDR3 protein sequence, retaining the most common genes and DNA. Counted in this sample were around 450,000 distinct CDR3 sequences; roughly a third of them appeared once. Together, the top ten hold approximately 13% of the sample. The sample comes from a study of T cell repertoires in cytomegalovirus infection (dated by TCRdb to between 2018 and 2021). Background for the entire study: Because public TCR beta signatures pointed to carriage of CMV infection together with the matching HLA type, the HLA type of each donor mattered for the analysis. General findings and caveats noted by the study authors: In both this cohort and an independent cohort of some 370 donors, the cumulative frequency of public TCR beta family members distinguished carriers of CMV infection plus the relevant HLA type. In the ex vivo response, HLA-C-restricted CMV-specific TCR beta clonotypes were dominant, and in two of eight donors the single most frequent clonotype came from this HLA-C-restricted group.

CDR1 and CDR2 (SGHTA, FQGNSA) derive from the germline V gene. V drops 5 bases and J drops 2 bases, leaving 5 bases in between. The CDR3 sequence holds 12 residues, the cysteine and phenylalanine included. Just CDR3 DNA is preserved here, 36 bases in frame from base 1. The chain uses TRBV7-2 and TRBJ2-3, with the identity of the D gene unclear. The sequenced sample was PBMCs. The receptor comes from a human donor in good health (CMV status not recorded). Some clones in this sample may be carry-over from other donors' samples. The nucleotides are TGTGCCAGCAGCATCCCCACAGATACGCAGTATTTT. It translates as CASSIPTDTQYF.